The entry below describes one TCR beta chain. The antigen this receptor binds is unknown. One base away there is no much larger clone; base qualities are not given. The sample originates from a study of type 1 regulatory T cells (dated by TCRdb to the early 2020s). With respect to the entire study: An in vitro protocol by which a Tr1-enriched, alloantigen-specific CD4 T cell product named T-allo10 was generated was characterized in the study. Patients with hematological malignancies who were receiving allogeneic hematopoietic stem cell transplantation were the group in which T-allo10 was being clinically evaluated.

Overall study outcomes, separate from this receptor: Compared with non-Tr1 cells, Tr1 cells had a TCR repertoire that was more restricted, a finding the study read as clonal expansion induced by alloantigen.

Instrument on record: Illumina MiSeq. TCRdb handled the public reads itself, with Q25 trimming in fastp and clone calling in MiXCR, and kept productive beta chains. Identical CDR3 protein sequences are pooled into one entry, listed with their most common genes and DNA. The sample table holds about 71,000 distinct CDR3 sequences, of which roughly 20% were seen once. Less than 10% of the sample is held by the ten biggest clonotypes. The material sequenced was cultured type 1 regulatory T (Tr1) cells, either the whole culture or a sorted fraction (not recorded which). Read against the paper, the sample's cell subset or site label means: type 1 regulatory T cells sorted from the T-allo10 product. This TCR was recovered from a human donor in good health.

The CDR3: CASIPDRDQETQYF. The DNA sequence is TGTGCCAGCATTCCAGACAGGGACCAAGAGACCCAGTACTTC. The chain uses TRBV2 and TRBJ2-5, with 7 middle bases fitting TRBD1. The germline V gene gives CDR1 as SNHLY and CDR2 as FYNNEI. The CDR3 runs 14 amino acids, cysteine and phenylalanine included. Only the CDR3 portion is preserved as DNA: 42 bases, with reading frame beginning at the first base. Ends trimmed: V by 7 bases, J by 0 bases; bases unmatched to a gene: 5.